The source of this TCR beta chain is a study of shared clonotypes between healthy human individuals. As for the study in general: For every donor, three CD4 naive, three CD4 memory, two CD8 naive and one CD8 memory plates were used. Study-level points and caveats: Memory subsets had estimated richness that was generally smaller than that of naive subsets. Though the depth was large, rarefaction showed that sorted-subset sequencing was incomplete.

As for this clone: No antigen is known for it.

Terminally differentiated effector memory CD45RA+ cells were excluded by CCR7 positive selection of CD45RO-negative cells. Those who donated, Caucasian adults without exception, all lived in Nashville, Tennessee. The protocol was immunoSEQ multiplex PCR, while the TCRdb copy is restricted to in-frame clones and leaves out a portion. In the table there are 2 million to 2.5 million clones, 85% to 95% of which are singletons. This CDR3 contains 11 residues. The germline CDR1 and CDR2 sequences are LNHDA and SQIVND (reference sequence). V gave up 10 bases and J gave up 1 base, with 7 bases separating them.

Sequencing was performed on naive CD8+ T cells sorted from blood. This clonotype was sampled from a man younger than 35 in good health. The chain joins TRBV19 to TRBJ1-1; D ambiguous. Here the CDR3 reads CAIWKNTEAFF. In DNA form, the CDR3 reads TGTGCCATCTGGAAGAACACTGAAGCTTTCTTT.